This entry concerns a single TCR beta chain. Its cognate antigen is unknown. The entry originates in a study of T-cell reconstitution after alpha-beta-depleted transplantation in children. Overall study results and limits: Several hundred expanded graft clones reportedly supplied alpha-beta T cells about two months after transplant. Fresh T-cell production supplied most of the T-cell counts and diversity seen one year after transplant. Some patients showed high day-60 TCRbeta diversity, which derived from surviving recipient T cells and thymic progenitors.

This CDR3 region has 12 residues. Trimming stripped 2 bases from V and 9 bases from J, with 9 bases between. CDR1 is SGHRS, CDR2 YFSETQ, per germline. It was with unique molecular identifiers that the TCRbeta library was prepared. TCRdb used MiXCR to reprocess the PCR reads, holding one entry per CDR3 protein. Of more than 200,000 distinct CDR3 sequences listed, under 30% are singletons. The chain uses TRBV5-1 and TRBJ2-1; TRBD2 might be the D (6 bases). This TCR was recovered from a girl aged 2-10 years with Fanconi anemia, due to receive a stem cell transplant. The source was PBMCs, collected before TCRalphabeta/CD19-depleted stem cell transplant. CDR3 in DNA: TGCGCCAGCAGCTTTCCGGAGGGTGAGCAGTTCTTC. It yields the protein CASSFPEGEQFF. Based on the CDR3 plus reference TRBV5-1 and TRBJ2-1, the full variable domain is KAGVTQTPRYLIKTRGQQVTLSCSPISGHRSVSWYQQTPGQGLQFLFEYFSETQRNKGNFPGRFSGRQFSNSRSEMNVSTLELGDSALYLCASSFPEGEQFFGPGTRLTVL.